A single sample is the source of the 25 T cell receptor beta chains below, sequenced in a study of CD8 T cells in ankylosing spondylitis. TCRdb fed the 5' RACE reads into MiXCR, producing one record per CDR3 protein. This sample has some 140,000 distinct CDR3 sequences; 17% occur once, and the top ten carry about 33%. Their antigens remain unidentified. Study conclusions and caveats: Fewer than ten highly homologous variants made up a TCR beta motif that seemed to typify ankylosing spondylitis blood.

Sequences were obtained from blood, either unsorted or a sorted T cell fraction (not recorded which). Receptor source: a male donor with ankylosing spondylitis.

V usage is TRBV6-5 and J usage is TRBJ2-7; TRBD2 aligns across 8 bases. CDR3 size: 14 residues. V was pared by 2 bases and J by 3 bases, with 3 bases of the junction left unmatched. CDR1 is MNHEY, CDR2 SVGAGI, per germline. CDR3 sequence (DNA): TGTGCCAGCAGTTACCTTGGGACTAGCTACGAGCAGTACTTC. Translating gives CASSYLGTSYEQYF.

The chain carries TRBV27 and TRBJ2-1; TRBD2 aligns across 7 bases. This CDR3 has 15 residues. CDR1 and CDR2 (germline): MNHEY, SMNVEV (reference sequence). V shed 4 bases and J 2 bases; nucleotides not matched to a gene: 5. The DNA for the CDR3 is TGTGCCAGCAGTTCGGGTGGGAGGGCCTACAATGAGCAGTTCTTC. Translation gives CASSSGGRAYNEQFF.

The sample holds a few counts of this clonotype. The chain carries TRBV21-1 and TRBJ2-5; whether TRBD1, the table's D call, matches the DNA was not checked. TRBV21-1 is marked as a pseudogene. The length of the CDR3 is 19 residues. The CDR3: CASSNSLKRTGARQETQYF. CDR3 in DNA: TGTGCCAGCAGCAACAGCCTTAAAAGGACAGGGGCGAGACAAGAGACCCAGTACTTC.

The chain joins TRBV4-1 to TRBJ2-7, with D tentatively TRBD1 (5 bases). The germline CDR1 and CDR2 sequences are MGHRA and YSYEKL. Between the trimmed V and J ends, which lost 2 bases and 7 bases, there was a span of 15 bases. CDR3 size: 14 residues. As DNA, the CDR3 is TGCGCCAGCAGCCAAACTTTAAGGGGTTTGGAGCAGTACTTC. Residues: CASSQTLRGLEQYF.

This clonotype has more than one count but fewer than ten. The CDR3 reads CASGRRMGASYEQYF. The CDR3 region has the DNA TGTGCCAGCGGAAGACGGATGGGGGCCTCCTACGAGCAGTACTTC. The V gene is TRBV27, the J gene TRBJ2-7; perhaps TRBD1 as D (6 bases). V lost 8 bases to trimming and J lost 0 bases, with 17 bases between them. Germline V CDR1 and CDR2: MNHEY, SMNVEV (reference sequence). The CDR3 is 15 amino acids.

This sequence joins TRBV5-1 and TRBJ1-1; perhaps TRBD1 as D (6 bases). Germline V gives CDR1 SGHRS, CDR2 YFSETQ. Trimming took 0 bases from V and 2 from J, leaving 17 bases between them. This CDR3 is built from 17 residues. Here the CDR3 DNA reads TGCGCCAGCAGCTTGGCCGGGGGCCGGGATTACAACACTGAAGCTTTCTTT. This gives the protein CASSLAGGRDYNTEAFF.

The chain is built from TRBV4-2 and TRBJ1-5; perhaps TRBD1 as D (5 bases). There are 13 residues in the CDR3. V lost 0 bases and J lost 7, with 7 bases in between. Germline CDR1 reads LGHNA; CDR2 reads YNFKEQ. Here the CDR3 DNA reads TGTGCCAGCAGCCAAGAGGAGGGGCAGCCCCAGCATTTT. Translation: CASSQEEGQPQHF.

The chain couples TRBV27 to TRBJ2-1; 8 nucleotides align to TRBD2. Germline loops: CDR1 MNHEY, CDR2 SMNVEV (reference sequence). V shed 6 bases, J shed 6 bases, and the junction held 10 bases outside the gene matches. The length of the CDR3 is 15 residues. The CDR3 protein is CASSWAGGLPNEQFF. The CDR3 nucleotides are TGTGCCAGCAGCTGGGCGGGGGGACTCCCCAATGAGCAGTTCTTC.

This clonotype was detected a few times. The gene calls are TRBV4-2 and TRBJ2-2; TRBD1 aligns across 8 bases. With V trimmed by 3 bases and J by 2 bases, 2 bases remained unmatched. The CDR3 consists of 15 residues. CDR1 and CDR2 (germline): LGHNA, YNFKEQ. Written as DNA, the CDR3 is TGTGCCAGCAGCCAGGGACAGGTTAACACCGGGGAGCTGTTTTTT. Residues: CASSQGQVNTGELFF.

V is TRBV7-8 and J is TRBJ1-1; maybe TRBD1 (6 bases). The CDR3 is made up of 16 amino acids. Germline values: CDR1 SGHVS, CDR2 FQNEAQ. V was clipped by 1 base and J by 7 bases, with 19 bases between them. CDR3 DNA sequence: TGTGCCAGCAGCTTAGTAGCAGGGGACTATGCTTTTGAAGCTTTCTTT. Its protein is CASSLVAGDYAFEAFF.

This clonotype has only a few counts. The chain employs TRBV6-2 or TRBV6-3 and TRBJ2-3; 11 positions match TRBD2. The CDR3 has 15 residues. After removal of 6 bases from V and 10 bases from J, the junction contained 12 bases not matched to a gene. Germline CDR1 is MNHEY and CDR2 is SVGEGT. The CDR3 bases are TGTGCCAGCAGCCTCGGACTAGCGGGTTTCATTTCGCAGTATTTT. This translates into CASSLGLAGFISQYF.

The chain couples TRBV4-1 to TRBJ2-1; possible D gene TRBD2, 6 bases. V dropped 4 bases and J dropped 5 bases, with 21 bases sitting between them. The CDR3 totals 17 residues. CDR1 is MGHRA, CDR2 YSYEKL, per germline. The CDR3 here is CASSLQPPGVVDNEQFF. As DNA, the CDR3 is TGCGCCAGCAGCCTCCAGCCCCCGGGAGTGGTCGACAATGAGCAGTTCTTC.

V gene TRBV24-1 combines with J gene TRBJ2-7, with D unresolved. V was shortened by 3 bases and J by 7 bases, with 15 bases between the two germline ends. This CDR3 region has 14 residues. Germline loops: CDR1 KGHDR, CDR2 SFDVKD. In DNA, the CDR3 is TGTGCCACCAGTGATCGCCACCCCAGTCCAGAGCAGTACTTC. It is translated as CATSDRHPSPEQYF.

This clonotype came up a few times. This sequence joins TRBV4-1 and TRBJ2-7; 7 bases line up with TRBD2. In germline, CDR1 is MGHRA, CDR2 YSYEKL. CDR3 length: 16 amino acids. Trimming cost V 4 bases and J 6 bases; bases outside gene matches: 15. CDR3 nucleotide sequence: TGCGCCAGCAGCCCTACTAGCGCCTCGATTAGATCCGAGCAGTACTTC. Translation gives CASSPTSASIRSEQYF.

The rearrangement uses TRBV27 and TRBJ2-1; D is tentatively TRBD1 or TRBD2 (5 bases each). Trimming took 2 bases from V and 3 from J, leaving 11 bases between them. The CDR3 sequence is 15 residues long. Germline V lookup: CDR1 MNHEY, CDR2 SMNVEV (reference sequence). The CDR3 reads CASSLRDQIYNEQFF. The CDR3 bases are TGTGCCAGCAGTTTACGGGACCAGATCTACAATGAGCAGTTCTTC.

The chain joins TRBV7-8 to TRBJ2-1, with TRBD2 matching 7 bases. The CDR3 contains 16 residues. V trimming: 6 bases; J trimming: 0 bases; junction bases outside the gene matches: 8. In germline, CDR1 is SGHVS, CDR2 FQNEAQ. The CDR3 spells CASSTLAGVSYNEQFF. CDR3 bases: TGTGCCAGCAGTACCCTGGCGGGAGTCTCCTACAATGAGCAGTTCTTC.

The chain employs TRBV5-1 and TRBJ2-1; D is possibly TRBD1 or TRBD2 (5 bases each). Germline CDR1 SGHRS, CDR2 YFSETQ. V gave up 0 bases and J gave up 5 bases, with 12 bases separating them. The CDR3 covers 15 residues. CDR3 bases: TGCGCCAGCAGCTTGGGGGGACCGATTAACAATGAGCAGTTCTTC. Translating it yields CASSLGGPINNEQFF.

A few counts support this clonotype. The chain employs TRBV7-3 and TRBJ2-1, with 11 bases lining up with TRBD2. The V and J ends lost 2 bases and 12 bases, in that order; junction bases with no gene match: 9. Germline V CDR1 and CDR2: SGHTA, FQGTGA. The CDR3 length is 15 residues. In DNA, the CDR3 is TGTGCCAGCAGCTTATCCCAACTAGCGGGGGAACTGCAGTTCTTC. Encoded protein: CASSLSQLAGELQFF.

This CDR3 reads CASSLRQGENTDTQYF. The CDR3 DNA sequence: TGTGCCAGCAGCTTGCGGCAGGGGGAGAACACAGATACGCAGTATTTT. The rearrangement uses TRBV5-5 and TRBJ2-3; 7 bases are a match to TRBD1. Losses at the gene ends were 1 base for V and 2 bases for J; bases not matched to a gene: 7. Germline lookup yields CDR1 SGHKS and CDR2 YYEKEE (reference sequence). The CDR3 runs 16 residues.

This clonotype has only a few counts. This chain uses TRBV11-2 with TRBJ2-2; tentative D call: TRBD2 (5 bases). Germline CDR1 is SGHAT and CDR2 is FQNNGV. The CDR3 loop spans 16 amino acids. V shed 0 bases and J shed 7 bases, with 15 bases lying between them. As DNA, the CDR3 is TGTGCCAGCAGCTTAGAAGTTAGCGCAACGGGCGGGGAGCTGTTTTTT. Amino acid sequence: CASSLEVSATGGELFF.

The V call is TRBV20-1, the J call TRBJ2-2; TRBD2 might be the D (5 bases). Germline lookup yields CDR1 DFQATT and CDR2 SNEGSKA (reference sequence). The V end lost 0 bases, the J end lost 0 bases, and 11 bases lay between the germline ends. CDR3 length: 16 amino acids. The CDR3 sequence: CSAREREPSNTGELFF. DNA for the CDR3: TGCAGTGCTAGAGAGAGGGAGCCTTCGAACACCGGGGAGCTGTTTTTT.

The chain links TRBV7-3 to TRBJ2-1, with 12 bases lining up with TRBD2. Germline values: CDR1 SGHTA, CDR2 FQGTGA. The CDR3 is 16 amino acids. Trimming cost V 3 bases and J 1 base; bases outside gene matches: 1. CDR3 nucleotides: TGTGCCAGCAGCTTCGGACTAGCGGGATCCTACAATGAGCAGTTCTTC. Translation gives CASSFGLAGSYNEQFF.

V gene TRBV24-1 combines with J gene TRBJ1-5; no clear D gene. Per germline, CDR1 KGHDR and CDR2 SFDVKD. The germline V and J ends were trimmed by 7 bases and 4 bases, with 19 bases remaining between them. The CDR3 totals 16 residues. The CDR3 nucleotides are TGTGCCACCAGGGGTTCATTGATCTCACTGAATCAGCCCCAGCATTTT. Amino acids: CATRGSLISLNQPQHF.

This clonotype appeared a few times. This chain links TRBV14 with TRBJ2-2; TRBD2 might be the D (5 bases). V was clipped by 0 bases and J by 5 bases, with 7 bases between them. Germline lookup yields CDR1 SGHDN and CDR2 FVKESK. The CDR3 contains 14 residues. The CDR3 DNA reads TGTGCCAGCAGCCAAGATCCGGGGACCGGGGAGCTGTTTTTT. It yields the protein CASSQDPGTGELFF.

The CDR3 loop reads CSARDLAGEQFF. The CDR3 coding sequence is TGCAGTGCTAGAGATCTAGCGGGAGAGCAGTTCTTC. The J gene is TRBJ2-1, the V gene TRBV20-1; 9 bases agree with TRBD2. V shed 0 bases and J 10 bases; nucleotides not matched to a gene: 1. The CDR3 contains 12 residues. Looked up from germline, CDR1 is DFQATT and CDR2 is SNEGSKA (reference sequence).